This T cell receptor beta chain is from a study of circulating and synovial CD4+ cells in juvenile arthritis. Assay: immunoSEQ multiplex PCR; the TCRdb copy retains only in-frame clones and omits some. The sample has over 30,000 clones, nearly 95% seen once. Comments on this clone: Its specificity is not known.

Study results and limitations: Traditional Vbeta family usage analysis missed the pathogenic-like versus bulk difference. CPL and bulk CD4 samples differed at least tenfold in T cell genomes. Circulating pathogenic-like lymphocytes shared a substantially higher fraction of CDR3 sequences with synovium than bulk blood.

The TCR was taken from a human donor with juvenile idiopathic arthritis. What was sequenced was CD4+ T cells from blood.

The CDR3 is CSVVRGDGGYTF. DNA for the CDR3: TGCAGCGTTGTTCGGGGGGACGGGGGCTACACCTTC. The chain has TRBV29-1 and TRBJ1-2, with a weak D call TRBD1 (5 bases). This CDR3 spans 12 amino acids. Germline V gene lookup returns CDR1 SQVTM and CDR2 ANQGSEA. Trimming removed 4 bases at V and 8 bases at J, with 14 bases between.